This entry lists 12 T cell receptor beta chains sequenced from one sample in a study of control samples from healthy donors and cancer patients. Here immunoSEQ multiplex PCR was the method, and the copy in TCRdb shows in-frame clones only, minus some. Of some 120,000 clones in the sample, about nine tenths were seen once. Sequencing was performed on blood. The receptors shown here come from a man aged 35-49 years in good health.

This chain uses TRBV5-1 with TRBJ2-1; D is tentatively TRBD1 or TRBD2 (5 bases each). V dropped 4 bases and J dropped 6 bases, with 23 bases sitting between them. Germline values: CDR1 SGHRS, CDR2 YFSETQ. CDR3 size: 17 residues. CDR3 sequence reads: CASSLDPTGLGVNEQFF. DNA for the CDR3: TGCGCCAGCAGCCTAGATCCTACGGGGCTTGGCGTCAATGAGCAGTTCTTC.

The rearrangement links TRBV18 to TRBJ2-5, with a tentative D call TRBD1 (5 bases). CDR1 and CDR2 (germline): KGHSH, LQKENI. The CDR3 has 15 amino acids. The V gene lost 3 bases and the J gene lost 4 bases, with 15 bases spanning the gap. This chain's CDR3 is CASSPGAGPRETQYF. CDR3 DNA sequence: TGTGCCAGCTCACCTGGGGCAGGGCCTCGAGAGACCCAGTACTTC.

The sample holds one count of this clone. The V gene is TRBV10-1, the J gene TRBJ2-3; D possibly corresponds to TRBD2 (5 bases). The ends were cut back, 8 bases at V and 5 bases at J, with 17 bases in the middle. CDR1 and CDR2 from the germline V gene are WNHNN and SYGVQD (reference sequence). There are 14 residues in the CDR3. The CDR3 DNA reads as TGCGCCAGCCCCAGGTTTGGTCGGGAAGATACGCAGTATTTT. This codes for CASPRFGREDTQYF.

This chain connects TRBV7-6 to TRBJ2-5; tentative D call: TRBD2 (6 bases). Per germline, CDR1 SGHVS and CDR2 FNYEAQ. The CDR3 is 14 amino acids. Deletions cut 6 bases from V and 4 bases from J, with 15 bases between. As DNA, the CDR3 is TGTGCCAGCAGTCATAGCGGAGAGGGAGAGACCCAGTACTTC. Translated, it gives CASSHSGEGETQYF.

V gene TRBV4-1 combines with J gene TRBJ2-1; 12 bases agree with TRBD2. V dropped 6 bases and J dropped 4; count of bases not matched to a gene: 4. The germline gives CDR1 MGHRA, CDR2 YSYEKL. The length of the CDR3 is 15 residues. The CDR3 here is CASRASGGAYNEQFF. DNA for the CDR3: TGCGCCAGCAGGGCTAGCGGGGGGGCATACAATGAGCAGTTCTTC.

V gene TRBV11-3 combines with J gene TRBJ1-5; 7 nucleotides agree with TRBD1. This CDR3 comprises 13 residues. The ends lost 5 bases at V and 5 bases at J; junction bases unmatched: 3. From germline, CDR1 is SGHNT and CDR2 YENEEA. CDR3 sequence (DNA): TGTGCCAGCAGCCAGGGGGGCTATCAGCCCCAGCATTTT. Protein sequence: CASSQGGYQPQHF.

The sample holds one count of this clone. The rearrangement joins TRBV19 to TRBJ1-4; perhaps TRBD1 as D (5 bases). The CDR3 is 12 amino acids. Germline assignment: CDR1 LNHDA and CDR2 SQIVND (reference sequence). Trimming cost V 5 bases and J 5 bases, with 6 bases left between them. The DNA of the CDR3 is TGTGCCAGTAGTTACAGGAATGAAAAACTGTTTTTT. It is translated as CASSYRNEKLFF.

V and J are TRBV2 and TRBJ1-2, with D unclear. The germline gives CDR1 SNHLY, CDR2 FYNNEI. The V end was cut by 1 base, the J end by 13 bases, with 13 bases between. The length of the CDR3 is 12 residues. CDR3 sequence (DNA): TGTGCCAGCAGTGAAGACGGACGCGGACGCACCTTC. Translating gives CASSEDGRGRTF.

CDR3 coding DNA: TGTGCCAGCAGCTCGTCGGACGGCAACGAGCAGTACTTC. Amino acids: CASSSSDGNEQYF. V is TRBV7-2 and J is TRBJ2-7, with D unresolved. CDR3 length: 13 amino acids. Trimming removed 4 bases from V and 5 bases from J, with 12 bases in between. Germline V CDR1 and CDR2: SGHTA, FQGNSA.

The rearrangement uses TRBV6-2 or TRBV6-3 and TRBJ1-5, with D perhaps matching TRBD1 (5 bases). This CDR3 has 15 amino acids. With 5 bases removed from V and 6 bases from J, the gap between germline ends came to 17 bases. The germline V gene has CDR1 MNHEY and CDR2 SVGEGT. CDR3 residues: CASSNPSPGGQPQHF. In DNA form, the CDR3 reads TGTGCCAGCAGTAACCCTTCTCCTGGGGGTCAGCCCCAGCATTTT.

The chain is built from TRBV29-1 and TRBJ1-1; no clear D. Trimming stripped 7 bases from V and 1 base from J, with 7 bases between. The CDR3 totals 11 residues. CDR1 and CDR2 (germline): SQVTM, ANQGSEA. CDR3 protein: CSAYRNTEAFF. The CDR3 DNA reads TGCAGCGCATATAGGAACACTGAAGCTTTCTTT.

The chain links TRBV7-6 to TRBJ2-7; perhaps TRBD1 as D (6 bases). Trimming removed 5 bases at V and 5 bases at J, with 10 bases between. The CDR3 totals 12 residues. Looked up from germline, CDR1 is SGHVS and CDR2 is FNYEAQ. The CDR3 sequence: CASSQGGNEQYF. CDR3 sequence (DNA): TGTGCCAGCAGCCAAGGGGGAAACGAGCAGTACTTC.